This entry lists 28 T cell receptor beta chains sequenced from one sample in a study of blood T cell repertoires in COVID-19. Assay: immunoSEQ multiplex PCR; the TCRdb copy retains only in-frame clones and omits some. Of some 150,000 clones in the sample, just under 85% are singletons; the top ten hold approximately 9.1%. The sequencing sample was made of PBMCs or T cells enriched from blood (not recorded which). The receptors derive from a man between 45 and 60 years old who had recovered from COVID-19.

The J gene is TRBJ2-5, the V gene TRBV7-3; 7 nucleotides line up with TRBD2. Germline lookup yields CDR1 SGHTA and CDR2 FQGTGA. V lost 2 bases, J lost 5 bases, and 5 bases stayed unmatched. The CDR3 consists of 14 residues. The CDR3: CASSLGGGLETQYF. CDR3 bases: TGTGCCAGCAGCTTAGGCGGGGGTCTGGAGACCCAGTACTTC.

The rearrangement links TRBV7-2 to TRBJ1-2, with 7 bases that match TRBD1. CDR1 SGHTA and CDR2 FQGNSA come from the germline V gene. V was pared by 6 bases and J by 3 bases, with 16 bases of the junction left unmatched. The CDR3 is 17 amino acids. The chain's CDR3 is CASSQRQGPSNHYGYTF. The CDR3 DNA is TGTGCCAGCAGTCAACGACAGGGTCCGTCTAACCACTATGGCTACACCTTC.

The chain has TRBV11-1 and TRBJ1-4; 9 bases are a match to TRBD1. Unmatched junction bases numbered 3, after V lost 5 bases and J lost 5 bases. CDR3 length: 14 residues. CDR1 and CDR2 (germline): SGHAT, FQDESV (reference sequence). The CDR3 is CASSTGTGNEKLFF. The CDR3 nucleotides are TGTGCCAGCAGCACCGGGACAGGGAATGAAAAACTGTTTTTT.

The CDR3 nucleotides are TGTGCCAGCACCCGGGGGGTTGCGGCCTACGAGCAGTACTTC. Translating it yields CASTRGVAAYEQYF. V gene TRBV11-2 combines with J gene TRBJ2-7, with 7 nucleotides matching TRBD2. Germline assignment: CDR1 SGHAT and CDR2 FQNNGV. V lost 7 bases to trimming and J lost 2 bases; unmatched junction nucleotides: 8. The CDR3 contains 14 residues.

Notes on this clone: This sample includes further DNA sequences coding for the same CDR3. This sequence joins TRBV7-2 and TRBJ2-1; D remains ambiguous. CDR3 size: 13 residues. V was pared by 0 bases and J by 3 bases, with 3 bases between. CDR1 is SGHTA and CDR2 is FQGNSA in the germline V gene. DNA of the CDR3: TGTGCCAGCAGCTTAGCCAGCTACAATGAGCAGTTCTTC. Translated: CASSLASYNEQFF. The full variable domain, rest sourced from reference TRBV7-2 and TRBJ2-1, is GAGVSQSPSNKVTEKGKDVELRCDPISGHTALYWYRQSLGQGLEFLIYFQGNSAPDKSGLPSDRFSAERTGGSVSTLTIQRTQQEDSAVYLCASSLASYNEQFFGPGTRLTVL.

V usage is TRBV28 and J usage is TRBJ1-3; D call uncertain. The CDR3 contains 14 residues. Trimming shortened V by 5 bases and J by 4 bases, and 12 bases separated the two germline ends. CDR1 and CDR2 (germline): MDHEN, SYDVKM. DNA of the CDR3: TGTGCCAGCAGTCATCCAGACTGGGGAAACACCATATATTTT. Translation: CASSHPDWGNTIYF.

The J gene is TRBJ1-2, the V gene TRBV6-2 or TRBV6-3; D may be TRBD1 (6 bases). Germline CDR1 reads MNHEY; CDR2 reads SVGEGT. Deletions cut 2 bases from V and 4 bases from J, with 11 bases between. CDR3 length: 14 residues. CDR3 nucleotide sequence: TGTGCCAGCAGTTACACAGGGATCACCTATGGCTACACCTTC. Amino acids: CASSYTGITYGYTF.

V and J are TRBV6-2 or TRBV6-3 and TRBJ1-5; D gene ambiguous. Germline values: CDR1 MNHEY, CDR2 SVGEGT. The CDR3 totals 12 residues. Trimming took 8 bases from V and 5 from J, leaving 10 bases between them. CDR3 DNA sequence: TGTGCCAGCCGCCCCCCTGATCAGCCCCAGCATTTT. Protein: CASRPPDQPQHF.

The sample holds a few counts of this clone. The V and J genes are TRBV5-1 and TRBJ1-2, with 9 positions matching TRBD1. The CDR3 has 16 residues. Germline-derived CDR1 and CDR2 are SGHRS and YFSETQ. J lost 7 bases, V lost 0 bases, and 10 bases had no gene match. The CDR3 DNA is TGCGCCAGCAGCTTGGACAGGGGGCGCCTAGGTGGTGGCTACACCTTC. Protein sequence: CASSLDRGRLGGGYTF.

The chain has TRBV7-2 and TRBJ2-3, with 9 bases matching TRBD2. The CDR3 contains 15 residues. The junction had 2 bases not matched to a gene; V was cut back by 0 bases and J by 4 bases. Germline V gene lookup returns CDR1 SGHTA and CDR2 FQGNSA. CDR3 loop: CASSLARGGADTQYF. DNA of the CDR3: TGTGCCAGCAGCTTAGCGCGGGGGGGCGCAGATACGCAGTATTTT.

This chain connects TRBV28 to TRBJ1-5, with D possibly being TRBD1 (5 bases). CDR1 is MDHEN, CDR2 SYDVKM, per germline. Trimming cost V 3 bases and J 0 bases, with 12 bases left between them. CDR3 length: 16 residues. The CDR3 DNA reads TGTGCCAGCAGTTTTGCACAGGATTATAGCAATCAGCCCCAGCATTTT. Its protein product is CASSFAQDYSNQPQHF.

The gene calls are TRBV5-4 and TRBJ1-1; 7 bases agree with TRBD1. Germline trimming cut 0 bases from V and 6 bases from J; bases unmatched to any gene: 5. This CDR3 is 14 amino acids long. CDR1 SGHNT and CDR2 YYREEE come from the germline V gene (reference sequence). CDR3 loop: CASSLDRGGAEAFF. CDR3 DNA: TGTGCCAGCAGCTTGGACAGGGGCGGCGCTGAAGCTTTCTTT.

This chain uses TRBV7-3 with TRBJ1-2; TRBD1 agrees at 10 bases. Germline V gene data show CDR1 as SGHTA and CDR2 as FQGTGA. CDR3 length equals 17 residues. V trimming: 5 bases; J trimming: 1 base; junction bases outside the gene matches: 10. CDR3 sequence reads: CASSRGQGVVDNYGYTF. In nucleotides, the CDR3 is TGTGCCAGCAGCCGAGGACAGGGGGTAGTTGATAACTATGGCTACACCTTC.

This chain links TRBV12-3 or TRBV12-4 with TRBJ1-1, with D perhaps TRBD1 (5 bases). V was trimmed by 5 bases and J by 9 bases, leaving 16 bases between them. The CDR3 has 13 amino acids. Written as DNA, the CDR3 is TGTGCCAGCAGTGGAGGCGGGACGATGAAAGCTTTCTTT. It yields the protein CASSGGGTMKAFF.

The gene calls are TRBV14 and TRBJ1-6, with D tentatively TRBD1 (6 bases). The CDR3 extends over 14 amino acids. Between the trimmed V and J ends, which lost 5 bases and 7 bases, there was a span of 12 bases. Germline V CDR1 and CDR2: SGHDN, FVKESK. CDR3 residues: CASSWDMANSPLHF. For the CDR3, the DNA is TGTGCCAGCAGCTGGGACATGGCCAATTCACCCCTCCACTTT.

The CDR3 DNA is TGTGCCATCAGTGAGGGTGGACAGGGGGCAGGCAATGAGCAGTTCTTC. This gives the protein CAISEGGQGAGNEQFF. V usage is TRBV10-3 and J usage is TRBJ2-1; 11 bases are a match to TRBD1. The length of the CDR3 is 16 residues. V lost 2 bases, J lost 6 bases, and 6 bases stayed unmatched. CDR1 and CDR2 from the germline V gene are ENHRY and SYGVKD.

This chain connects TRBV5-8 to TRBJ1-4; TRBD1 aligns across 10 bases. V dropped 0 bases and J dropped 3; count of bases not matched to a gene: 5. This CDR3 is built from 17 residues. Germline-derived CDR1 and CDR2 are SGHTS and YDEGEE. As DNA, the CDR3 is TGTGCCAGCAGCTTGGGACAGGGGGCGCTGGCTAATGAAAAACTGTTTTTT. Its translation: CASSLGQGALANEKLFF.

V usage is TRBV29-1 and J usage is TRBJ1-5; D is perhaps TRBD1 (6 bases). V was pared by 6 bases and J by 2 bases, with 14 bases between. There are 14 residues in the CDR3. The germline CDR1 and CDR2 sequences are SQVTM and ANQGSEA. The CDR3 nucleotides are TGCAGCGTGGCCAGCGGGACACGCAATCAGCCCCAGCATTTT. Translating it yields CSVASGTRNQPQHF. Full variable domain (missing parts from reference TRBV29-1 and TRBJ1-5): SAVISQKPSRDICQRGTSLTIQCQVDSQVTMMFWYRQQPGQSLTLIATANQGSEATYESGFVIDKFPISRPNLTFSTLTVSNMSPEDSSIYLCSVASGTRNQPQHFGDGTRLSIL.

The chain links TRBV7-2 to TRBJ2-3; 10 bases are shared with TRBD1. This CDR3 contains 16 residues. Trimming removed 2 bases from V and 2 bases from J; junction bases left unmatched: 4. CDR1 SGHTA and CDR2 FQGNSA come from the germline V gene. In nucleotides, the CDR3 is TGTGCCAGCAGCTTACCCGGGACAGGGGCCACAGATACGCAGTATTTT. Encoded protein: CASSLPGTGATDTQYF.

The CDR3 DNA is TGCGCCAGCAGCCAAGTTGGACATCGGGACACTGAAGCTTTCTTT. Amino acids: CASSQVGHRDTEAFF. The chain combines TRBV4-1 with TRBJ1-1; D is perhaps TRBD1 (5 bases). The ends were cut back, 1 base at V and 3 bases at J, with 12 bases in the middle. The germline V gene has CDR1 MGHRA and CDR2 YSYEKL. CDR3 length equals 15 residues.

The chain employs TRBV7-9 and TRBJ1-1; possibly TRBD1 for D (5 bases). The germline V and J ends were trimmed by 5 bases and 4 bases, with 11 bases remaining between them. The V gene's germline CDR1 is SEHNR and CDR2 FQNEAQ (reference sequence). The CDR3 sequence is 13 residues long. The CDR3 DNA reads TGTGCCAGCAGCGCGCAGGGTTCCACTGAAGCTTTCTTT. It translates to CASSAQGSTEAFF.

This clone has just one count. The chain couples TRBV11-3 to TRBJ1-3, with D uncertain. This CDR3 comprises 16 residues. Germline V gene lookup returns CDR1 SGHNT and CDR2 YENEEA. Trimming took 5 bases from V and 0 from J, leaving 14 bases between them. CDR3: CASSHLRTGSGNTIYF. CDR3 sequence (DNA): TGTGCCAGCAGCCACCTACGGACTGGCTCTGGAAACACCATATATTTT.

V and J are TRBV7-2 and TRBJ1-2; D is uncertain. V was pared by 2 bases and J by 1 base, with 8 bases between. The CDR3 runs 14 residues. Germline V lookup: CDR1 SGHTA, CDR2 FQGNSA. CDR3 region: CASSLSGINYGYTF. The DNA for the CDR3 is TGTGCCAGCAGCTTATCAGGAATTAACTATGGCTACACCTTC.

The J gene is TRBJ1-5, the V gene TRBV18; 9 bases match TRBD1. The CDR3 totals 15 residues. CDR1 is KGHSH and CDR2 is LQKENI in the germline V gene. With 2 bases clipped from V and 5 bases from J, the junction kept 4 bases outside the gene matches. The DNA for the CDR3 is TGTGCCAGCTCACCATCCGGGACAGGGTATCAGCCCCAGCATTTT. Translating it yields CASSPSGTGYQPQHF.

The rearrangement joins TRBV18 to TRBJ2-5; 8 nucleotides match TRBD1. The germline CDR1 and CDR2 sequences are KGHSH and LQKENI. The CDR3 consists of 12 residues. J was trimmed by 2 bases and V by 8 bases; bases with no gene match: 1. The CDR3 is CASRQGQETQYF. CDR3 in DNA: TGTGCCAGCCGACAGGGGCAAGAGACCCAGTACTTC.

The rearrangement joins TRBV24-1 to TRBJ2-1; 7 nucleotides match TRBD1. V lost 4 bases and J lost 6; bases outside the gene matches: 11. The V gene's germline CDR1 is KGHDR and CDR2 SFDVKD. This CDR3 has 16 residues. The CDR3 spells CATSDLTGDGSNEQFF. In DNA form, the CDR3 reads TGTGCCACCAGTGACTTAACAGGGGACGGTAGCAATGAGCAGTTCTTC.

The chain employs TRBV7-3 and TRBJ2-3; the match to TRBD2 covers 15 bases. The CDR3 covers 18 residues. CDR1 is SGHTA, CDR2 FQGTGA, per germline. V lost 5 bases to trimming and J lost 5 bases; unmatched junction nucleotides: 11. DNA of the CDR3: TGTGCCAGCAGCCAATACGGACTAGCGGGGGGGTCAATAGATACGCAGTATTTT. It encodes CASSQYGLAGGSIDTQYF.

V is TRBV7-2 and J is TRBJ2-1, with 11 bases fitting TRBD2. Trimming removed 5 bases from V and 7 bases from J; junction bases left unmatched: 7. Looked up from germline, CDR1 is SGHTA and CDR2 is FQGNSA. The CDR3 covers 15 residues. The CDR3 DNA sequence: TGTGCCAGCAGCATCGGGACTAGCGGAGGAAATGAGCAGTTCTTC. It is translated as CASSIGTSGGNEQFF.